This TCR beta chain was identified during a study of blood T cell repertoires in COVID-19. Across the study: PBMCs, B-cell-depleted T cells, or T cells provided the cDNA or gDNA that made up the material.

This clone has a handful of counts. Germline V gives CDR1 LGHDT, CDR2 YNNKEL (reference sequence). Unmatched junction bases numbered 6, after V lost 5 bases and J lost 4 bases. The CDR3 covers 14 residues. In the authors' workflow: Amplification with reference gene primers provided the estimates of nucleated cell counts. Produced via immunoSEQ multiplex PCR; TCRdb's table is partial and in-frame only. V and J calls and clone size follow that table, whereas D and trimming were derived from the DNA. The sample shows 350,000 to 450,000 clones, about nine tenths of them seen only once. Each exposed participant met a COVID-19 case in the 2 weeks preceding study entry.

This sequence joins TRBV3-1 (or the pseudogene TRBV3-2) and TRBJ2-7, with TRBD1 identical over 9 bases. Sequenced sample: PBMCs or T cells enriched from blood (not recorded which). The TCR comes from a middle-aged woman who had been exposed to COVID-19. The CDR3 nucleotides are TGTGCCAGCAGCGCCGGGACAGGGTGGTACGAGCAGTACTTC. The encoded protein is CASSAGTGWYEQYF.